These 16 T cell receptor beta chains were all obtained from the same sample, sequenced in a study of blood T cells in healthy people across ages. The use of a sample-barcoded 5' primer and a J-beta primer mix characterized a second PCR of 7 to 11 cycles. From the 5' RACE reads, TCRdb called clonotypes with MiXCR, one entry per CDR3 protein. The sample has roughly 830,000 distinct CDR3 sequences, around 62% seen once. The material sequenced was blood. These receptor sequences come from a man aged 25 to 45 in good health.

The chain couples TRBV7-2 to TRBJ1-2, with D maybe TRBD1 (5 bases). In germline, CDR1 is SGHTA, CDR2 FQGNSA. With 1 base removed from V and 8 bases from J, the gap between germline ends came to 11 bases. The CDR3 is 13 residues long. CDR3 in amino acids: CASSLGGNSGYTF. For the CDR3, the DNA is TGTGCCAGCAGCTTAGGGGGGAACTCGGGCTACACCTTC.

J is TRBJ2-7 and V is TRBV6-2 or TRBV6-3; no definite D call. CDR1 is MNHEY and CDR2 is SVGEGT in the germline V gene. Trimming pared 2 bases from V and 0 bases from J, leaving 14 bases between. The CDR3 contains 16 residues. The CDR3 DNA sequence: TGTGCCAGCAGTTACATGGGCAGAATCTCCTCCTACGAGCAGTACTTC. Amino acid sequence: CASSYMGRISSYEQYF.

This chain uses TRBV20-1 with TRBJ2-7, with 7 nucleotides matching TRBD2. V dropped 0 bases and J dropped 0; count of bases not matched to a gene: 14. The CDR3 has 18 amino acids. The germline gives CDR1 DFQATT, CDR2 SNEGSKA (reference sequence). The CDR3 region has the DNA TGCAGTGCTAGAGATCTTCGTCCGACTAGCCTCTTCTCCTACGAGCAGTACTTC. Protein product: CSARDLRPTSLFSYEQYF.

This clonotype was recorded many times. The V and J genes are TRBV18 and TRBJ2-1; TRBD2 matches 8 bases. Germline V gene sequence: CDR1 KGHSH, CDR2 LQKENI. The CDR3 spans 13 residues. V dropped 3 bases and J dropped 6; count of bases not matched to a gene: 1. The DNA of the CDR3 is TGTGCCAGCTCACCGAGCGGGAGCAATGAGCAGTTCTTC. Translation: CASSPSGSNEQFF.

In its sample, this clonotype was seen once. An end of the junction does not agree with germline; a read error may underlie this. The chain joins TRBV7-9 to TRBJ1-2; D is unclear. The CDR3 contains 16 residues. Germline V gives CDR1 SEHNR, CDR2 FQNEAQ (reference sequence). The CDR3 DNA reads as TGTGCCGGCAGCTCCCACCTGACCGATCCTAACTATGGCTACACCTTC. Its protein is CAGSSHLTDPNYGYTF.

The CDR3 is CASSPLEGRIYGYTF. For the CDR3, the DNA is TGTGCCAGCAGCCCGCTCGAGGGACGTATCTATGGCTACACCTTC. This chain links TRBV7-9 with TRBJ1-2; D perhaps matches TRBD1 (5 bases). V dropped 5 bases and J dropped 4 bases, with 17 bases sitting between them. Germline CDR1 reads SEHNR; CDR2 reads FQNEAQ (reference sequence). The CDR3 is 15 amino acids.

The rearrangement uses TRBV7-9 and TRBJ2-7; 10 bases are shared with TRBD1. Germline V gene data show CDR1 as SEHNR and CDR2 as FQNEAQ (reference sequence). The V and J ends lost 1 base and 1 base, in that order; junction bases with no gene match: 4. The CDR3 is 16 residues long. The CDR3 coding sequence is TGTGCCAGCAGCTTAGGAGGGACAGGGGTTTCCTACGAGCAGTACTTC. The encoded protein is CASSLGGTGVSYEQYF.

V and J are TRBV7-8 and TRBJ2-7, with D perhaps TRBD2 (5 bases). The CDR3 length is 13 residues. CDR1 and CDR2 from the germline V gene are SGHVS and FQNEAQ. Deletions cut 4 bases from V and 3 bases from J, with 10 bases between. CDR3: CASSSGVFYEQYF. In nucleotides, the CDR3 is TGTGCCAGCAGCTCCGGGGTTTTCTACGAGCAGTACTTC.

The chain uses TRBV6-5 and TRBJ1-1, with D possibly TRBD1 on 5 matching bases. V lost 0 bases, J lost 6 bases, and 14 bases lay in between. Germline V gene lookup returns CDR1 MNHEY and CDR2 SVGAGI. The CDR3 is made up of 15 amino acids. The CDR3 sequence: CASSYSSTGRAEAFF. CDR3 DNA: TGTGCCAGCAGTTACTCGTCTACAGGTCGCGCTGAAGCTTTCTTT.

The J gene is TRBJ2-3, the V gene TRBV20-1, with TRBD2 identical over 8 bases. The CDR3 covers 14 residues. CDR1 and CDR2 from the germline V gene are DFQATT and SNEGSKA (reference sequence). V gave up 3 bases and J gave up 2 bases; unmatched junction bases: 4. CDR3 sequence: CSARIAGITDTQYF. The DNA for the CDR3 is TGCAGTGCTAGGATAGCGGGGATCACAGATACGCAGTATTTT.

V and J are TRBV20-1 and TRBJ2-5; D tentatively reads TRBD1 or TRBD2 (5 bases each). Trimming cost V 0 bases and J 0 bases, with 8 bases left between them. This CDR3 has 14 residues. Per the germline V gene, CDR1 is DFQATT and CDR2 is SNEGSKA (reference sequence). The CDR3 here is CSAREPGHQETQYF. CDR3 bases: TGCAGTGCTAGAGAACCGGGACACCAAGAGACCCAGTACTTC.

The chain uses TRBV5-5 and TRBJ2-5, with TRBD2 identical over 7 bases. Germline CDR1 SGHKS, CDR2 YYEKEE (reference sequence). V lost 3 bases and J lost 5; bases outside the gene matches: 16. The CDR3 contains 17 residues. CDR3 in DNA: TGTGCCAGCAGCTGGCCCGCAGGGAGCGCGGGGGATGAGACCCAGTACTTC. Amino acids: CASSWPAGSAGDETQYF.

Of note for this clonotype: At one end, the junction sequence differs from germline, possibly due to a read error. This rearrangement joins TRBV12-3 or TRBV12-4 to TRBJ2-7; TRBD1 is a possible D gene (7 bases). The length of the CDR3 is 14 residues. The CDR3 bases are TGTGCCAGTAACGGAGGGGGCTTGTCCTACGGGCAGTACTTC. As protein: CASNGGGLSYGQYF.

This clonotype has a handful of counts. The chain links TRBV12-3 or TRBV12-4 to TRBJ2-1; 10 positions match TRBD2. CDR3 length: 13 residues. V dropped 5 bases and J dropped 9; count of bases not matched to a gene: 4. DNA for the CDR3: TGTGCCAGCAGTGGGACTAGCGTCGGTGAGCAGTTCTTC. Its protein is CASSGTSVGEQFF.

This clonotype was detected only a few times. The chain carries TRBV7-2 and TRBJ2-1; D tentatively reads TRBD1 or TRBD2 (6 bases each). The CDR3 runs to 15 residues. The germline V gene encodes CDR1 SGHTA and CDR2 FQGNSA. Trimming cost V 5 bases and J 6 bases, with 17 bases left between them. CDR3 in amino acids: CASSIAGWGANEQFF. The CDR3, as DNA: TGTGCCAGCAGCATTGCCGGGTGGGGGGCCAATGAGCAGTTCTTC.

The chain employs TRBV10-3 and TRBJ2-3; 16 bases line up with TRBD2. The CDR3 sequence is 20 residues long. The trim removed 5 bases at V and 3 bases at J, leaving 14 bases unmatched. CDR1 is ENHRY and CDR2 is SYGVKD in the germline V gene. CDR3 nucleotide sequence: TGTGCCATCAGTCGTATAGCCGGGACTAGCGGGGGGGCCTCGACAGATACGCAGTATTTT. Encoded protein: CAISRIAGTSGGASTDTQYF.